This T cell receptor beta chain originates from a study of T-cell memory formation after mild COVID-19. MiXCR, run by TCRdb on the 5' RACE reads, gives a single entry per CDR3 protein. In the table there are roughly 510,000 distinct CDR3 sequences, roughly 17% of which are singletons. CDR1 and CDR2 (germline): LNHDA, SQIVND (reference sequence). The CDR3 is 13 residues long. The ends were cut back, 1 base at V and 3 bases at J, with 6 bases in the middle. This clonotype originated in an adult woman who had mild COVID-19 (a few samples of this study predate the infection). Cell type and time point are not known. Sequencing used PBMCs or a T cell subset sorted from them (not recorded which). V is TRBV19 and J is TRBJ1-1; D is uncertain. In nucleotides, the CDR3 is TGTGCCAGTAGTATAGGGGGATACACTGAAGCTTTCTTT. Amino acid sequence: CASSIGGYTEAFF.